This T cell receptor (beta chain) derives from a study of T-cell reconstitution after alpha-beta-depleted transplantation in children (dated by TCRdb to 2015 to 2016). Study-level background: Using TCR repertoire profiling, the study followed T-cell immune reconstitution in a quantitative way in children after TCRalphabeta/CD19-depleted allogeneic hematopoietic cell transplantation. Broad study findings and their caveats: In some patients, the high TCRbeta diversity seen at day 60 was put down to recipient T cells and intrathymic progenitors that had survived conditioning. Hyperexpanded clone frequencies declined over subsequent months; after one year, T-cell counts and TCRbeta diversity were mostly attributed to newly produced T cells. The apparently early alphabetaT-cell count recovery about two months after transplant was reportedly dependent on only several hundred rapidly expanded clones derived from non-depleted graft cells.

The treatment or condition tag for this specimen amounts to: allogeneic hematopoietic cell transplantation with graft depleted of TCRalphabeta T cells and CD19 B cells. TCRalphabeta/CD19-depleted allogeneic hematopoietic cell grafts were given to the transplant recipients, all of whom were children. To note about this clonotype: The antigen this receptor binds is unknown. Base qualities are missing; no much larger clone stands one base away.

The cysteine opens and the phenylalanine closes a CDR3 of 16 amino acids. Left in the record is the CDR3 DNA by itself, 48 bases read in frame from the first base. CDR1 PRHDT and CDR2 FYEKMQ are derived from the germline V gene (reference sequence). Trimming at the junction amounts to 0 bases on V and 6 bases on J, and the germline ends lie 15 bases apart. The method was PCR. Sequencing instrument: Illumina HiSeq 2500. To normalize quantification of the TCRbeta repertoire, the TCR libraries were built with molecular barcoding that relied on unique molecular identifiers. Using fastp trimming at Q25 and MiXCR clonotype assembly, TCRdb reanalyzed the public sequencing data and kept in-frame beta chains. Rows with a matching CDR3 protein are joined into one entry that keeps the most common DNA and genes. Across this sample there are about 980,000 distinct CDR3 sequences, with about 29% seen only once. Of the sample, over 25% is held by the ten largest clones.

Recombination joined TRBV13 with TRBJ2-1, with a tentative D gene TRBD1 over 5 matching bases. This material consisted of PBMCs, mostly from graft donor cells, taken 360 days after TCRalphabeta/CD19-depleted stem cell transplant. The sequence derives from a boy under two years old who had a stem cell transplant for SCID, so the T cells may come from the graft donor. This receptor carries the CDR3 CASSLGPRQWVNEQFF. The DNA sequence reads TGTGCCAGCAGCTTAGGCCCGCGACAGTGGGTCAATGAGCAGTTCTTC.